Sequencing of this T cell receptor beta chain was carried out in a study of PD-1 blockade in classical Hodgkin lymphoma. General study results and limits: By C4D1 there was a significant rise in CD4+ TCR diversity but not in CD8+ TCR diversity.

The repertoire was sequenced with immunoSEQ multiplex PCR; TCRdb's copy has only in-frame clones and lacks some. The table shows approximately 28,000 clones, with over 60% occurring only once. All trial patients relapsed after autologous stem cell transplantation. With magnetic negative selection, CD4+ T cells were purified from PBMCs that had been thawed. The CDR3 covers 14 residues. Germline loops: CDR1 MNHEY, CDR2 SVGAGI. On this clone: The antigen is not known. The junction does not match germline at one end; this may be a read error.

The sequence derives from a human donor with classical Hodgkin lymphoma. This material consisted of CD4+ T cells from blood, taken at baseline. The chain links TRBV6-5 to TRBJ1-1; possible D gene TRBD1, 5 bases. CDR3: CASRYSDRNTEAFF. CDR3 in DNA: TGTGCCAGCAGATACTCAGACAGGAACACTGAAGCTTTCTTT.